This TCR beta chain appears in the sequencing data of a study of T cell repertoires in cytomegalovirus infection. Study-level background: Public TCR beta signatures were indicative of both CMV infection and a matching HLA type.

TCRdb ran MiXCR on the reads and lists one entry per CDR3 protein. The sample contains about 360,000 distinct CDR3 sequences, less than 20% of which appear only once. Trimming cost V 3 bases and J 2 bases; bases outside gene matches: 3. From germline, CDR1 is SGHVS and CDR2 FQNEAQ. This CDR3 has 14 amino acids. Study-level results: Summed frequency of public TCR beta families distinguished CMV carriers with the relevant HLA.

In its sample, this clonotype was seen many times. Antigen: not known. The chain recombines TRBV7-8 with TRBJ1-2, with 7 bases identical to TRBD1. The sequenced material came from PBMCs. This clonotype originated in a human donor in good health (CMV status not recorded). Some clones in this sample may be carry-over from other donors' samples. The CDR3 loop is CASSLGQRNYGYTF. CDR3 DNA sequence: TGTGCCAGCAGCTTGGGACAGAGAAACTATGGCTACACCTTC.